This entry lists 17 T cell receptor beta chains sequenced from one sample in a study of vaccination and CD4 T cells after COVID-19. The treatment here: roughly 10-day PBMC culture with coronavirus spike peptide pools or control peptides (ViraFEST assay). These receptors' antigens are unknown. Sequencing of the DNA from cultured CD4+ T cells was carried out with the Oncomine TCR Beta short-read assay. TCRdb re-called the PCR reads with MiXCR, one entry per CDR3 protein. There are around 20,000 distinct CDR3 sequences in the sample; about half occur only once, and approximately 15% lies in the top ten. The sequenced material came from cultured CD4+ T cells from blood. These receptors all stem from a human donor with COVID-19.

This sequence joins TRBV7-3 and TRBJ1-1; D unresolved. Germline CDR1 reads SGHTA; CDR2 reads FQGTGA. This CDR3 contains 17 residues. V lost 4 bases to trimming and J lost 4 bases, with 22 bases between them. The CDR3 DNA reads as TGTGCCAGCAGCTCGCTGCAGGTAGGGCGACGAACCACTGAAGCTTTCTTT. Protein product: CASSSLQVGRRTTEAFF. Supplemented by reference TRBV7-3 and TRBJ1-1, the full variable domain reads GAGVSQTPSNKVTEKGKYVELRCDPISGHTALYWYRQSLGQGPEFLIYFQGTGAADDSGLPNDRFFAVRPEGSVSTLKIQRTERGDSAVYLCASSSLQVGRRTTEAFFGQGTRLTVV.

A few counts support this clonotype. The chain uses TRBV27 and TRBJ2-5; 7 bases fit TRBD1. This CDR3 is built from 14 residues. V shed 6 bases and J 2 bases; nucleotides not matched to a gene: 6. CDR1 is MNHEY, CDR2 SMNVEV, per germline (reference sequence). CDR3 sequence (DNA): TGTGCCAGCAGCCAACAGGGGTGGCAAGAGACCCAGTACTTC. This translates into CASSQQGWQETQYF.

This clonotype was observed once. V and J are TRBV20-1 and TRBJ1-6; 8 nucleotides align to TRBD1. There are 15 residues in the CDR3. Germline lookup yields CDR1 DFQATT and CDR2 SNEGSKA (reference sequence). V was clipped by 0 bases and J by 8 bases; unmatched bases: 6. CDR3 in DNA: TGCAGTGCTAGAGACCCGGACAGGGACTATTCACCCCTCCACTTT. Its translation is CSARDPDRDYSPLHF.

The CDR3 reads CASSFTGGGGAKNIQYF. CDR3 in DNA: TGTGCCAGCAGCTTTACTGGTGGCGGGGGAGCCAAAAACATTCAGTACTTC. The genes are TRBV27 and TRBJ2-4, with 7 bases lining up with TRBD2. The CDR3 totals 17 residues. V lost 6 bases and J lost 0; bases outside the gene matches: 11. Germline assignment: CDR1 MNHEY and CDR2 SMNVEV (reference sequence).

The DNA for the CDR3 is TGTGCCAGCAGTTACACAGGACAGGGATCAGGGGAGACCCAGTACTTC. It is translated as CASSYTGQGSGETQYF. V is TRBV6-5 and J is TRBJ2-5; 8 nucleotides line up with TRBD1. Losses at the gene ends were 2 bases for V and 5 bases for J; bases not matched to a gene: 10. CDR1 and CDR2 (germline): MNHEY, SVGAGI. The CDR3 has 16 amino acids.

The chain recombines TRBV3-1 with TRBJ2-3, with D uncertain. The germline V and J ends were trimmed by 3 bases and 0 bases, with 10 bases remaining between them. This CDR3 is built from 15 residues. Germline CDR1 and CDR2: LGHDT and YNNKEL (reference sequence). The CDR3: CASSHVTTSTDTQYF. In DNA, the CDR3 is TGTGCCAGCAGCCACGTGACCACTAGCACAGATACGCAGTATTTT.

This chain links TRBV7-2 with TRBJ2-7, with no clear D. The CDR3 contains 15 residues. V gave up 1 base and J gave up 3 bases, with 13 bases separating them. CDR1 is SGHTA and CDR2 is FQGNSA in the germline V gene. CDR3: CASSLGPGSSYEQYF. CDR3 DNA sequence: TGTGCCAGCAGCTTAGGCCCGGGCTCCAGCTACGAGCAGTACTTC.

The chain uses TRBV7-9 and TRBJ2-5, with 10 bases matching TRBD2. Germline values: CDR1 SEHNR, CDR2 FQNEAQ (reference sequence). This CDR3 region has 15 residues. The V gene end was trimmed by 4 bases and the J gene end by 5 bases; junction bases not matched to a gene: 7. The CDR3 reads CASSSVLAGAETQYF. The CDR3 DNA sequence: TGTGCCAGCAGCTCGGTCCTAGCGGGGGCGGAGACCCAGTACTTC.

The gene calls are TRBV4-3 and TRBJ1-1; perhaps TRBD1 as D (5 bases). The germline V gene encodes CDR1 LGHNA and CDR2 YSLEER. The CDR3 is made up of 14 amino acids. Trimming removed 3 bases from V and 6 bases from J, with 14 bases in between. CDR3 nucleotide sequence: TGCGCCAGCAGCCATCGGATTCAGGGACCTGAAGCTTTCTTT. Protein product: CASSHRIQGPEAFF.

The chain is built from TRBV6-2 or TRBV6-3 and TRBJ1-5, with D possibly being TRBD1 (5 bases). This CDR3 is built from 13 residues. Germline V gene lookup returns CDR1 MNHEY and CDR2 SVGEGT. Trimming left V 6 bases short and J 2 bases short, with 8 bases between. For the CDR3, the DNA is TGTGCCAGCAGGGGGCTCGGCAATCAGCCCCAGCATTTT. Protein sequence: CASRGLGNQPQHF.

Only a few counts were recorded for this clonotype. V usage is TRBV6-5 and J usage is TRBJ1-2; 10 bases fit TRBD1. Germline lookup yields CDR1 MNHEY and CDR2 SVGAGI. The CDR3 is 14 amino acids. With 8 bases clipped from V and 5 bases from J, the junction kept 8 bases outside the gene matches. The CDR3 region is CASVTGTGAYGYTF. The CDR3 nucleotides read TGTGCCAGCGTTACGGGGACAGGGGCATATGGCTACACCTTC.

There are a few counts of this clonotype. The chain uses TRBV2 and TRBJ1-3; 7 nucleotides align to TRBD1. Germline assignment: CDR1 SNHLY and CDR2 FYNNEI. J gave up 3 bases and V 7 bases, and 3 bases lay outside the gene matches. The CDR3 totals 13 residues. The DNA of the CDR3 is TGTGCCAGCACTAGGGACAGTGGAAACACCATATATTTT. It codes for CASTRDSGNTIYF.

The rearrangement links TRBV7-9 to TRBJ1-5, with unresolved D. CDR1 is SEHNR, CDR2 FQNEAQ, per germline (reference sequence). V was clipped by 5 bases and J by 5 bases, with 16 bases between them. This CDR3 region has 15 residues. The CDR3, as DNA: TGTGCCAGCAGCGGCGACGGAGTTTCACATCAGCCCCAGCATTTT. It encodes CASSGDGVSHQPQHF. The complete variable domain, with remaining parts taken from reference TRBV7-9 and TRBJ1-5, reads DTGVSQNPRHKITKRGQNVTFRCDPISEHNRLYWYRQTLGQGPEFLTYFQNEAQLEKSRLLSDRFSAERPKGSFSTLEIQRTEQGDSAMYLCASSGDGVSHQPQHFGDGTRLSIL.

This sequence joins TRBV7-3 and TRBJ2-5; no reliable D call. The CDR3 spans 13 residues. Trimming stripped 5 bases from V and 5 bases from J, with 12 bases between. Germline CDR1 and CDR2: SGHTA and FQGTGA. The CDR3 sequence: CASSPGGIETQYF. The CDR3, as DNA: TGTGCCAGCAGCCCCGGTGGTATCGAGACCCAGTACTTC.

This clonotype was found once. V and J are TRBV18 and TRBJ2-1; D gene ambiguous. Trimming removed 3 bases from V and 7 bases from J, with 10 bases in between. The CDR3 extends over 13 amino acids. In germline, CDR1 is KGHSH, CDR2 LQKENI. For the CDR3, the DNA is TGTGCCAGCTCACCCCCTGAGAAAAATGAGCAGTTCTTC. Its translation is CASSPPEKNEQFF.

This clonotype came up a few times. The chain joins TRBV2 to TRBJ2-1; 8 bases align to TRBD1. The CDR3 totals 13 residues. Germline CDR1 and CDR2: SNHLY and FYNNEI. Germline trimming cut 6 bases from V and 10 bases from J; bases unmatched to any gene: 8. CDR3 loop: CASRATQGVEQFF. The CDR3 DNA sequence: TGTGCCAGCAGAGCAACACAGGGGGTCGAGCAGTTCTTC. Together with reference TRBV2 and TRBJ2-1, the CDR3 gives the full variable domain: EPEVTQTPSHQVTQMGQEVILRCVPISNHLYFYWYRQILGQKVEFLVSFYNNEISEKSEIFDDQFSVERPDGSNFTLKIRSTKLEDSAMYFCASRATQGVEQFFGPGTRLTVL.

The V call is TRBV2, the J call TRBJ1-6; the D is unclear. This CDR3 contains 11 residues. V lost 6 bases to trimming and J lost 12 bases, with 9 bases between them. Per the germline V gene, CDR1 is SNHLY and CDR2 is FYNNEI. The DNA of the CDR3 is TGTGCCAGCAGCCCCCGTTTACCCCTCCACTTT. It specifies CASSPRLPLHF.